This TCR beta chain was found in a study of neurological immune-mediated disorders. This clonotype has ten or more counts. As yet, its antigen is unknown. The study's findings and limits: There were no CDR3 amino acid sequences shared by expanded clones across subjects, a result suggesting private repertoires in all groups. It was HTLV-1-associated myelopathy that showed the most TCR clonal expansion, while multiple sclerosis showed the least, falling below healthy controls.

The cDNA was generated through 5'RACE incorporating 10-nucleotide random UMIs. Every sequencing run drew on 15-18 subjects and yielded over 200 million TCR-beta sequences. MiXCR was run by TCRdb on the 5' RACE reads, yielding one entry per CDR3 protein. The sample carries roughly 74,000 distinct CDR3 sequences, less than 5.5% recorded once. The CDR3 loop spans 16 amino acids. Germline V gives CDR1 SGHVS, CDR2 FNYEAQ. With V trimmed by 3 bases and J by 8 bases, 9 bases remained unmatched. The TCR originated in a man aged 18-30 years with multiple sclerosis. Sequencing was carried out using PBMCs. The rearrangement uses TRBV7-6 and TRBJ2-1; 11 bases align to TRBD2. Written as DNA, the CDR3 is TGTGCCAGCAGCTTTAGCGGGAGGGCCTTAGCTGATGAGCAGTTCTTC. Translation gives CASSFSGRALADEQFF.